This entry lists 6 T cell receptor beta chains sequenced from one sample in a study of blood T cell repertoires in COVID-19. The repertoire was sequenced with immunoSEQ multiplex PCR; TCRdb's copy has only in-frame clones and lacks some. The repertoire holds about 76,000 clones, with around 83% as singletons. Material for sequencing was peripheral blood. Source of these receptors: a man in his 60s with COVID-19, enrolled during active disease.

The CDR3 spells CASSLTGSGPGTF. The CDR3 DNA reads as TGTGCCAGCAGCTTAACAGGGTCGGGGCCGGGCACCTTC. V and J are TRBV28 and TRBJ1-2, with D perhaps matching TRBD1 (6 bases). V lost 6 bases, J lost 13 bases, and 21 bases lay in between. This CDR3 has 13 residues. The V gene's germline CDR1 is MDHEN and CDR2 SYDVKM.

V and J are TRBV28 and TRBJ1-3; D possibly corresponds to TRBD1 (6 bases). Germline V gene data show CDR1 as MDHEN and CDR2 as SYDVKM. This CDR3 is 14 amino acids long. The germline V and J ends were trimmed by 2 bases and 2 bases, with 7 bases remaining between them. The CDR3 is CASSLTGPGNTIYF. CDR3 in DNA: TGTGCCAGCAGTTTAACAGGGCCTGGAAACACCATATATTTT.

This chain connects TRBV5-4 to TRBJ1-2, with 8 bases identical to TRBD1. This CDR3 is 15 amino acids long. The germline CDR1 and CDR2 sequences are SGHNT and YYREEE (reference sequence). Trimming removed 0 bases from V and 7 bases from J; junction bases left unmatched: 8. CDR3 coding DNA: TGTGCCAGCAGCTTGGCGATTTCAGGGGGCGGTGGCTACACCTTC. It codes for CASSLAISGGGGYTF.

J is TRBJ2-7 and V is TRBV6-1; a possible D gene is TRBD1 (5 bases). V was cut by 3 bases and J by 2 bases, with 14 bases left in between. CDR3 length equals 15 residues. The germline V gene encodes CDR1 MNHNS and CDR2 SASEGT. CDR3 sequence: CASSEEPRRAYEQYF. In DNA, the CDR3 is TGTGCCAGCAGTGAGGAACCCCGCAGGGCCTACGAGCAGTACTTC.

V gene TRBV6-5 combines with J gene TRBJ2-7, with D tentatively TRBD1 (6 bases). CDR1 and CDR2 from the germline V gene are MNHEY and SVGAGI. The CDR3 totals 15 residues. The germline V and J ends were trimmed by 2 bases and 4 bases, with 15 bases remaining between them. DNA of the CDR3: TGTGCCAGCAGTTACACGGCAGGGGCGCAGTACGAGCAGTACTTC. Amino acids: CASSYTAGAQYEQYF.

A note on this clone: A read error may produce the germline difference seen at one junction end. CDR3 protein: CASTYDGGTGNGKLFF. In nucleotides, the CDR3 is TGTGCCAGCACCTATGATGGTGGGACAGGGAATGGAAAACTGTTTTTT. The chain is built from TRBV2 and TRBJ1-4; 9 bases agree with TRBD1. This CDR3 is built from 16 residues. Looked up from germline, CDR1 is SNHLY and CDR2 is FYNNEI.